The clone carrying this T cell receptor (beta chain) has just a few counts. This sample is part of a study of graft-versus-host responses after intestinal transplantation. The CDR3 is 15 amino acids. V lost 0 bases to trimming and J lost 4 bases; unmatched junction nucleotides: 0. Germline V gene data show CDR1 as SGHRS and CDR2 as YFSETQ. Sequencing used immunoSEQ multiplex PCR; TCRdb keeps in-frame clones, though not all of them. The sample consists of about 80,000 clones, about 92% of them appearing once. The receptor was isolated from a human patient who received an intestinal transplant, so some T cells may come from the graft donor. The chain joins TRBV5-1 to TRBJ2-3, with TRBD2 identical over 12 bases. The source material was PBMCs, sampled 98 days after intestinal transplantation. Here the CDR3 reads CASSLGLAGADTQYF. CDR3 coding DNA: TGCGCCAGCAGCTTGGGACTAGCGGGAGCAGATACGCAGTATTTT.